The T cell receptor beta chain under discussion was sequenced for a study of blood T cell repertoires in COVID-19. Per the germline V gene, CDR1 is KGHDR and CDR2 is SFDVKD. Trimming pared 3 bases from V and 6 bases from J, leaving 13 bases between. The CDR3 is 15 residues long. This table comes from immunoSEQ multiplex PCR, and its TCRdb copy is limited to in-frame clones, with some not included. This sample has about 370,000 clones, with about nine tenths found just once. The chain carries TRBV24-1 and TRBJ2-2, with D perhaps matching TRBD1 (6 bases). The clonotype was recovered from a woman between 40 and 50 years old who had been exposed to COVID-19. Source material: PBMCs or T cells enriched from blood (not recorded which). The CDR3 nucleotides are TGTGCCACCAGTGATCCCCGAGGGGGTCCCGGGGAGCTGTTTTTT. It translates to CATSDPRGGPGELFF.